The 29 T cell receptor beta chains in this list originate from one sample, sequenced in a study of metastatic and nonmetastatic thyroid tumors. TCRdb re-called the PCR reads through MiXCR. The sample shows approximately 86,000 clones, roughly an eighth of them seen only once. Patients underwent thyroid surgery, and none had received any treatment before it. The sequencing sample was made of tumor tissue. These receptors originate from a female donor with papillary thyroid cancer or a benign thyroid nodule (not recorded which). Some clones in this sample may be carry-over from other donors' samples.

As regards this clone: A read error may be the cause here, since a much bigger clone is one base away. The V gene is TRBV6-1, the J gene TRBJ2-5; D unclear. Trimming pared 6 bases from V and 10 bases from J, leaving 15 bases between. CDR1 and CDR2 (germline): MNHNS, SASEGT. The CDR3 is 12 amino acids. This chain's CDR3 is CASSPLLGDQYF. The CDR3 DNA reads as TGTGCCAGCAGCCCCCTCCTTGGGGACCAGTACTTC.

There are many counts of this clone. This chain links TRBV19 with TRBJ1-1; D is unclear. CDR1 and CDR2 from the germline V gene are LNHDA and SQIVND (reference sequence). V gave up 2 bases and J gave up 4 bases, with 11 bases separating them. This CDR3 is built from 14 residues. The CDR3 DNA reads TGTGCCAGTAGTATAAAGGCTTTGGGCACTGAAGCTTTCTTT. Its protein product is CASSIKALGTEAFF.

The CDR3 DNA reads as TGTGCCAGCAGTTTCAATCAGAACCAGCATTTT. Translated, it gives CASSFNQNQHF. The chain uses TRBV28 and TRBJ1-5; unclear D gene. The CDR3 is 11 amino acids. CDR1 MDHEN and CDR2 SYDVKM come from the germline V gene. Trimming shortened V by 3 bases and J by 12 bases, and 9 bases separated the two germline ends.

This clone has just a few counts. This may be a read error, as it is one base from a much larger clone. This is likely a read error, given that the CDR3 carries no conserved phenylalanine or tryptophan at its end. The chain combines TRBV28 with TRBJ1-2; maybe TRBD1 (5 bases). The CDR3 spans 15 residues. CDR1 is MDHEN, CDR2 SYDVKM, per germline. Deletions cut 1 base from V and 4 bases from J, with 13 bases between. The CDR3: CASSLYQGWVYGYTL. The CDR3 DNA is TGTGCCAGCAGTTTATATCAGGGTTGGGTCTATGGCTACACCCTC.

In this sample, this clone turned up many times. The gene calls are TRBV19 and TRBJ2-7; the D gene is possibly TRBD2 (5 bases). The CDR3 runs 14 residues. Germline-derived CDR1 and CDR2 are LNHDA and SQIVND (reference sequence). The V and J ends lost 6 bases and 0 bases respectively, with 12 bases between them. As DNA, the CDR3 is TGTGCCAGTAGCCCCGGCGGGTCCTCCTACGAGCAGTACTTC. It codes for CASSPGGSSYEQYF.

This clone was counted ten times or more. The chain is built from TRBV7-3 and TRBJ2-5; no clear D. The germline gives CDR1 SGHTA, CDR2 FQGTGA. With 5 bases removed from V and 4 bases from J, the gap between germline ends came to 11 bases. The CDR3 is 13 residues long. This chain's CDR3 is CASSPGLSETQYF. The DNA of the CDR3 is TGTGCCAGCAGCCCTGGGCTGTCAGAGACCCAGTACTTC.

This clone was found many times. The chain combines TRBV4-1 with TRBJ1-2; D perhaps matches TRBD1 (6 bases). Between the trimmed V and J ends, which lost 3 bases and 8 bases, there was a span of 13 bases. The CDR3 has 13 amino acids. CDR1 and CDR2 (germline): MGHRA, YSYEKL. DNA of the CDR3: TGCGCCAGCAGCCATCTTAACAGGGTCGGCTACACCTTC. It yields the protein CASSHLNRVGYTF.

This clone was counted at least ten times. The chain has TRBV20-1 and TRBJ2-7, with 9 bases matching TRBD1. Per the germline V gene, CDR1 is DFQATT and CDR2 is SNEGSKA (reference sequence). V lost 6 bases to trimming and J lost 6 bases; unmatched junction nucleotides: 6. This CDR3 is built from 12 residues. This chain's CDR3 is CSAGTGQFEQYF. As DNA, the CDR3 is TGCAGTGCCGGGACAGGGCAATTCGAGCAGTACTTC.

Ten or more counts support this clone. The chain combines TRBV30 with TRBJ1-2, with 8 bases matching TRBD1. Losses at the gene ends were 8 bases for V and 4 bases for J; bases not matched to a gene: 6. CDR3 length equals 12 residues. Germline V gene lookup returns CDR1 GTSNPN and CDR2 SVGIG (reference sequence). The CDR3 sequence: CARDRSSYGYTF. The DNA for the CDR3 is TGTGCCAGGGACAGGAGCTCCTATGGCTACACCTTC.

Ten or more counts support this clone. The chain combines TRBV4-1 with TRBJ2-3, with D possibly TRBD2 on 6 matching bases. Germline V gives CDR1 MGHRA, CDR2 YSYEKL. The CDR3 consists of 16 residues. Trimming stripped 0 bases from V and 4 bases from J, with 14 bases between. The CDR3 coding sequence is TGCGCCAGCAGCCAAGATCTAGGGAGGAGGGCAGATACGCAGTATTTT. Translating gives CASSQDLGRRADTQYF.

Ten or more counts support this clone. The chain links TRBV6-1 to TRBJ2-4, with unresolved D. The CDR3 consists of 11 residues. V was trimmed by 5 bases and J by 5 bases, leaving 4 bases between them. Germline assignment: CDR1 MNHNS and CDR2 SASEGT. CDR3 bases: TGTGCCAGCAGTAACCAAAACATTCAGTACTTC. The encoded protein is CASSNQNIQYF.

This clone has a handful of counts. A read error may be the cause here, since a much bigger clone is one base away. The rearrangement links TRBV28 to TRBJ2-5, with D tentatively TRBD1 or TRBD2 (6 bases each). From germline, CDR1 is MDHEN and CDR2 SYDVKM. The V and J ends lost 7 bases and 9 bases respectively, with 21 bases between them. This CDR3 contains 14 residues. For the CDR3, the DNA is TGTGCCAGCATCCCAAAGGGGGGCCGAAGGGCCCAGTACTTC. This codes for CASIPKGGRRAQYF.

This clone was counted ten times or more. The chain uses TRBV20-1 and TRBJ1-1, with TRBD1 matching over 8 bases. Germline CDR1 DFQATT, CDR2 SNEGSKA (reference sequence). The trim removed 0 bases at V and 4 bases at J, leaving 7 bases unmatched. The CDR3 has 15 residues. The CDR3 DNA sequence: TGCAGTGCTAGAGACTTCGACAGGGGTGGCACTGAAGCTTTCTTT. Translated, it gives CSARDFDRGGTEAFF.

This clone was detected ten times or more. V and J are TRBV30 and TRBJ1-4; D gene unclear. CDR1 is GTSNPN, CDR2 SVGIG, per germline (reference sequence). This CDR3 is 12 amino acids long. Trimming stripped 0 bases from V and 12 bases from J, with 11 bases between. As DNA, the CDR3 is TGTGCCTGGAGTGTAACGGGCGGGGAACTGTTTTTT. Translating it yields CAWSVTGGELFF.

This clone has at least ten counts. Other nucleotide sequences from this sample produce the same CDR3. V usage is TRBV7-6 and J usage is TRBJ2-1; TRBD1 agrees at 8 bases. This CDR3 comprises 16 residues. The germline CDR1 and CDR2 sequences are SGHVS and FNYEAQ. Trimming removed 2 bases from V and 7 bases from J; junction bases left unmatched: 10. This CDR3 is CASSLRARGQGNEQFF. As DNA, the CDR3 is TGTGCCAGCAGCTTAAGGGCCAGGGGGCAGGGGAATGAGCAGTTCTTC.

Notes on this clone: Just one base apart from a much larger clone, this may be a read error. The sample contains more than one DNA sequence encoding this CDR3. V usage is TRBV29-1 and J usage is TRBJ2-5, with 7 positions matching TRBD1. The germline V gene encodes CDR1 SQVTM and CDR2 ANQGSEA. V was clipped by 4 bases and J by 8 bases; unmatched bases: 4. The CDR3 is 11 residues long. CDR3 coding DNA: TGCAGCGTTGGGACAGGTGATACCCAGTACTTC. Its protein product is CSVGTGDTQYF.

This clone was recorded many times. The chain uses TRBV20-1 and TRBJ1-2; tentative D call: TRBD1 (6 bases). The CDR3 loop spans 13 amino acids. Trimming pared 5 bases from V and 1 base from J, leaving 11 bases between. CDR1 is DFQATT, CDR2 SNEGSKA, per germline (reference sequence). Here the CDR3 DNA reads TGCAGTGCTGCGGACAGCGATAACTATGGCTACACCTTC. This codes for CSAADSDNYGYTF.

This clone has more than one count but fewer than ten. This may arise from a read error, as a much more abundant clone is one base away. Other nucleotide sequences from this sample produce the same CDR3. This CDR3 is CASSSDRPSYNEQFF. CDR3 sequence (DNA): TGTGCTAGCAGTTCTGACAGACCCTCCTACAATGAGCAGTTCTTC. The V gene is TRBV2, the J gene TRBJ2-1; a possible D gene is TRBD1 (5 bases). Germline-derived CDR1 and CDR2 are SNHLY and FYNNEI. This CDR3 comprises 15 residues.

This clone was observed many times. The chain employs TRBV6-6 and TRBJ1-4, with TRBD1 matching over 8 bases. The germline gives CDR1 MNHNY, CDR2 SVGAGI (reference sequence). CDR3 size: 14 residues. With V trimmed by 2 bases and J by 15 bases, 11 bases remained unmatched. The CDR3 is CASSYTLPGQGMFF. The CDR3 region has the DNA TGTGCCAGCAGTTACACTCTACCTGGACAGGGAATGTTTTTT.

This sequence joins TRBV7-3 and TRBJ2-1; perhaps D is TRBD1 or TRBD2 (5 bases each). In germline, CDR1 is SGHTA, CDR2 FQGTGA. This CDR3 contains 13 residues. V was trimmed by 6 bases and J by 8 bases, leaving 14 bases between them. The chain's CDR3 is CASRRHGGDEQFF. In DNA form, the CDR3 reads TGTGCCAGCAGACGCCATGGGGGAGATGAGCAGTTCTTC.

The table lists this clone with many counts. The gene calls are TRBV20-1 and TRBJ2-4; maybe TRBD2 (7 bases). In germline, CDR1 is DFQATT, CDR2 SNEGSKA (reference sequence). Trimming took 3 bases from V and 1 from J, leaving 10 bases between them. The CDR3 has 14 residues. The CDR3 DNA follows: TGCAGTGCTAGCGGGGGGCTGGCCAAAAACATTCAGTACTTC. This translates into CSASGGLAKNIQYF.

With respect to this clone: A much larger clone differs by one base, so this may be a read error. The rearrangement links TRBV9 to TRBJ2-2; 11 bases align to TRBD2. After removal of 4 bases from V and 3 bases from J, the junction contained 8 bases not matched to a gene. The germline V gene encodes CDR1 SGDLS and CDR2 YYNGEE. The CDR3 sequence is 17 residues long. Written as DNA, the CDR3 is TGTGCCAGCAGCTCCCCCGGGACTAGCGGTGACACCGGGGAGCTGTTTTTT. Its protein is CASSSPGTSGDTGELFF. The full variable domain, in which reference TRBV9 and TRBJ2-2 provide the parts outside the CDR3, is DSGVTQTPKHLITATGQRVTLRCSPRSGDLSVYWYQQSLDQGLQFLIQYYNGEERAKGNILERFSAQQFPDLHSELNLSSLELGDSALYFCASSSPGTSGDTGELFFGEGSRLTVL.

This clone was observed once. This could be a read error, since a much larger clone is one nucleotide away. The CDR3 reads CASSPRGTPVSYNEQFF. The CDR3 DNA sequence: TGTGCCAGCAGCCCCCGGGGAACTCCAGTCTCCTACAATGAGCAGTTCTTC. The V gene is TRBV14, the J gene TRBJ2-1; tentative D call: TRBD2 (5 bases). Per the germline V gene, CDR1 is SGHDN and CDR2 is FVKESK. This CDR3 spans 17 amino acids. The V and J ends lost 4 bases and 0 bases respectively, with 16 bases between them.

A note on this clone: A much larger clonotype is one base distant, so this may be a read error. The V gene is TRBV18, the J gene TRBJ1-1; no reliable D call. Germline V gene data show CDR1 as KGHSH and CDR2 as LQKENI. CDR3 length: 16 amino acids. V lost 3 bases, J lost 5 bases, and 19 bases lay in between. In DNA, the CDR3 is TGTGCCAGCTCACCCTACGGAGGAGGACTTTGGACTGAAGCTTTCTTT. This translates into CASSPYGGGLWTEAFF.

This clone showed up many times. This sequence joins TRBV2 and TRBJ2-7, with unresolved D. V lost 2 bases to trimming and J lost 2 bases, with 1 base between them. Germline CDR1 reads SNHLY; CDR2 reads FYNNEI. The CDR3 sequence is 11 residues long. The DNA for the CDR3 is TGTGCCAGCAGTGAAACCTACGAGCAGTACTTC. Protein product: CASSETYEQYF.

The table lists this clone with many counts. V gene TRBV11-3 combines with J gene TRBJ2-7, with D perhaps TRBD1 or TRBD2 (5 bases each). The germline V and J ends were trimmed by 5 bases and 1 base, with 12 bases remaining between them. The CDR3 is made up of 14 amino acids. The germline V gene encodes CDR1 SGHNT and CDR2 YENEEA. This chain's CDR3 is CASSATRGSYEQYF. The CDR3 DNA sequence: TGTGCCAGCAGCGCAACTAGGGGTTCCTACGAGCAGTACTTC. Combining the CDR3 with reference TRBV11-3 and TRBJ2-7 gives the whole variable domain EAGVVQSPRYKIIEKKQPVAFWCNPISGHNTLYWYLQNLGQGPELLIRYENEEAVDDSQLPKDRFSAERLKGVDSTLKIQPAELGDSAVYLCASSATRGSYEQYFGPGTRLTVT.

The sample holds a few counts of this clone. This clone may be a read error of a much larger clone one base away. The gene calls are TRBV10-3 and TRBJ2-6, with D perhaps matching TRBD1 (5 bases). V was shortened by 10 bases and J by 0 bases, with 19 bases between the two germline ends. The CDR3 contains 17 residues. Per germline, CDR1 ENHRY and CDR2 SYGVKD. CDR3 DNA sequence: TGTGCCACTCTGCCGGCTGGGCAGGGCTCTGGGGCCAACGTCCTGACTTTC. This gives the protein CATLPAGQGSGANVLTF.

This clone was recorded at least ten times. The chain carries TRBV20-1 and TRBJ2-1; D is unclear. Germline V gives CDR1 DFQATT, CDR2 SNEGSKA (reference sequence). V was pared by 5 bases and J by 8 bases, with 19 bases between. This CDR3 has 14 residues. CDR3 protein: CSAAPPSGVDEQFF. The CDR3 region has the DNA TGCAGTGCTGCCCCACCCTCTGGGGTGGATGAGCAGTTCTTC.

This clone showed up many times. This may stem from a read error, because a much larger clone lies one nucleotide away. CDR3 region: CAPAGLSYNEQFF. The CDR3 coding sequence is TGTGCCCCCGCGGGGTTATCCTACAATGAGCAGTTCTTC. The chain carries TRBV24-1 and TRBJ2-1, with TRBD2 as a possible D gene (6 bases). In germline, CDR1 is KGHDR, CDR2 SFDVKD. V was shortened by 12 bases and J by 1 base, with 12 bases between the two germline ends. The CDR3 sequence is 13 residues long.